This T cell receptor (beta chain) is from a study of cytotoxic CD8 clonotypes in ibrutinib-treated CLL. Only in-frame clones appear in the TCRdb table, and some are missing; sequencing was by immunoSEQ multiplex PCR. Seen here are 250,000 to 350,000 clones, approximately 76% observed once, and the top ten hold around 5.1%. Between the trimmed V and J ends, which lost 4 bases and 0 bases, there was a span of 7 bases. The length of the CDR3 is 14 residues. The germline CDR1 and CDR2 sequences are KGHSH and LQKENI. This receptor was identified in a human donor with chronic lymphocytic leukemia. The chain combines TRBV18 with TRBJ1-3, with D unresolved. Sequenced material: PBMCs, taken at disease progression, from a patient treated with ibrutinib. The CDR3 here is CASSQTASGNTIYF. The CDR3, as DNA: TGTGCCAGCTCACAGACGGCCTCTGGAAACACCATATATTTT.